Below, 3 T cell receptor beta chains from the same sample are listed, as sequenced in a study of blood T cell repertoires in COVID-19. The table came from immunoSEQ multiplex PCR; TCRdb's copy has only in-frame clones and leaves some out. The sample has 150,000 or so clones, over 60% seen once; the top ten hold under 2.5%. The sequenced sample was peripheral blood. Receptors were obtained from a woman between 65 and 79 years old with acute or convalescent COVID-19.

The J gene is TRBJ2-1, the V gene TRBV18, with 8 bases that match TRBD2. CDR1 and CDR2 from the germline V gene are KGHSH and LQKENI. V trimming: 2 bases; J trimming: 6 bases; junction bases outside the gene matches: 6. CDR3 length: 15 amino acids. The CDR3 sequence is CASSPDAGGSNEQFF. Written as DNA, the CDR3 is TGTGCCAGCTCACCAGACGCGGGAGGTTCCAATGAGCAGTTCTTC.

The chain recombines TRBV9 with TRBJ2-3, with TRBD1 as a possible D gene (6 bases). V shed 5 bases and J shed 2 bases, with 15 bases lying between them. There are 15 residues in the CDR3. Germline V gives CDR1 SGDLS, CDR2 YYNGEE. The CDR3: CASSGGPVFTDTQYF. The CDR3, as DNA: TGTGCCAGCAGTGGGGGCCCGGTGTTCACAGATACGCAGTATTTT.

The chain carries TRBV7-9 and TRBJ2-7; 7 bases align to TRBD1. V dropped 5 bases and J dropped 1; count of bases not matched to a gene: 11. CDR3 length: 16 residues. The germline CDR1 and CDR2 sequences are SEHNR and FQNEAQ (reference sequence). CDR3 in DNA: TGTGCCAGCAGCCTTTCCGGGACAGCAAAATCCTACGAGCAGTACTTC. Translation: CASSLSGTAKSYEQYF.